The 10 T cell receptor beta chains below were found in one sample sequenced in a study of T cell responses to AZD1222 COVID-19 vaccine. The table came from immunoSEQ multiplex PCR; TCRdb's copy has only in-frame clones and leaves some out. This table holds approximately 140,000 clones, approximately 95% found once. The starting material was peripheral blood, obtained on day 0 of MenACWY control vaccination. The receptors were gathered from an adult in good health.

The chain couples TRBV5-1 to TRBJ1-6, with TRBD1 matching over 10 bases. Per germline, CDR1 SGHRS and CDR2 YFSETQ. The CDR3 loop spans 15 amino acids. With V trimmed by 1 base and J by 9 bases, 4 bases remained unmatched. In nucleotides, the CDR3 is TGCGCCAGCAGCTTGAGGGGACAGGGGACTTCACCCCTCCACTTT. Amino acid sequence: CASSLRGQGTSPLHF.

V and J are TRBV14 and TRBJ2-2, with D uncertain. V gave up 3 bases and J gave up 2 bases, with 10 bases separating them. The CDR3 consists of 15 residues. Germline V CDR1 and CDR2: SGHDN, FVKESK. The CDR3 region has the DNA TGTGCCAGCAGCCACCAATGGCTTAACACCGGGGAGCTGTTTTTT. Protein sequence: CASSHQWLNTGELFF.

The rearrangement joins TRBV5-4 to TRBJ2-3; 8 bases match TRBD2. CDR1 and CDR2 (germline): SGHNT, YYREEE (reference sequence). The V and J ends lost 4 bases and 4 bases, in that order; junction bases with no gene match: 11. This CDR3 comprises 16 residues. The CDR3 sequence is CASSIRTSTESDTQYF. The CDR3 DNA reads as TGTGCCAGCAGCATTAGGACTAGCACGGAGTCAGATACGCAGTATTTT.

The rearrangement joins TRBV3-1 (or the pseudogene TRBV3-2) to TRBJ1-2; 7 nucleotides align to TRBD1. This CDR3 contains 16 residues. With 0 bases clipped from V and 4 bases from J, the junction kept 8 bases outside the gene matches. Germline CDR1 is LGHDT and CDR2 is YNNKEL (reference sequence). The CDR3 loop is CASSQEGGQFLYGYTF. The CDR3 nucleotides read TGTGCCAGCAGCCAAGAAGGGGGCCAGTTCCTCTATGGCTACACCTTC.

This sequence joins TRBV27 and TRBJ1-5; 9 bases line up with TRBD1. The J segment lost 7 bases and the V segment lost 6 bases, leaving 7 bases of the junction unmatched. The CDR3 has 14 residues. In germline, CDR1 is MNHEY, CDR2 SMNVEV (reference sequence). The CDR3 DNA reads as TGTGCCAGCAGCCAAACAGGGGGCAGCCAGCCCCAGCATTTT. Encoded protein: CASSQTGGSQPQHF.

In DNA, the CDR3 is TGTGCCAGCAGCCTGGACAGGACATATGGCTACACCTTC. Amino acids: CASSLDRTYGYTF. The rearrangement uses TRBV12-3 or TRBV12-4 and TRBJ1-2; 7 positions match TRBD1. The CDR3 extends over 13 amino acids. V shed 6 bases, J shed 5 bases, and the junction held 6 bases outside the gene matches.

The chain combines TRBV4-1 with TRBJ1-3; D gene ambiguous. V was cut by 0 bases and J by 3 bases, with 6 bases left in between. Germline V CDR1 and CDR2: MGHRA, YSYEKL. This CDR3 region has 14 residues. The CDR3 coding sequence is TGCGCCAGCAGCCAAGATCCTGGTGGAAACACCATATATTTT. It encodes CASSQDPGGNTIYF.

This rearrangement joins TRBV18 to TRBJ2-7; D not resolved. Germline V CDR1 and CDR2: KGHSH, LQKENI. CDR3 size: 16 residues. Trimming removed 2 bases at V and 0 bases at J, with 14 bases between. CDR3 amino acids: CASSPFPQRSSYEQYF. DNA for the CDR3: TGTGCCAGCTCACCATTTCCTCAGAGAAGCTCCTACGAGCAGTACTTC.

The CDR3 DNA follows: TGTGCCAGCAGCGGAATACTTTGGGACTCTGGAAACACCATATATTTT. It translates to CASSGILWDSGNTIYF. V and J are TRBV5-6 and TRBJ1-3; D remains unclear. Trimming pared 4 bases from V and 0 bases from J, leaving 14 bases between. The CDR3 is 16 residues long. Germline values: CDR1 SGHDT, CDR2 YYEEEE.

This chain connects TRBV14 to TRBJ1-2; 8 bases align to TRBD1. Germline V CDR1 and CDR2: SGHDN, FVKESK. The CDR3 runs to 15 residues. V shed 4 bases and J 8 bases; nucleotides not matched to a gene: 12. CDR3 sequence reads: CASSRPGTGAPGYTF. The CDR3 DNA sequence: TGTGCCAGCAGCCGGCCCGGGACAGGCGCGCCGGGCTACACCTTC.